This entry lists 6 T cell receptor beta chains sequenced from one sample in a study of human T cells and chemical hapten exposure (dated by TCRdb to the early 2020s). Library construction relied on RACE. TCRdb lists the instrument as NextSeq 500. TCRdb reprocessed the public reads (quality trimming at Q25 with fastp, clone calling with MiXCR) and kept in-frame beta chains. Identical CDR3 proteins give one entry, which carries the most common genes and DNA. Present in this sample are roughly 200,000 distinct CDR3 sequences, about 25% of which were seen just once. The ten largest clones add up to about 2.5% of the sample. The sample's time point label, decoded: patch test 3, about 24 weeks after DPC sensitization. The treatment or condition label on this specimen signifies: therapeutic diphenylcyclopropenone sensitization with weekly scalp DPC. Sequencing was performed on whole blood, taken in connection with sensitization to the hapten diphenylcyclopropenone (DPC). These receptors were taken from a woman in her 40s with alopecia areata. Some clones in this sample may be carry-over from other donors' samples.

This clonotype was counted a few times. This chain uses TRBV27 with TRBJ1-1; D not resolved. CDR3 length equals 14 residues. Germline V gene sequence: CDR1 MNHEY, CDR2 SMNVEV (reference sequence). Trimming removed 3 bases from V and 11 bases from J, with 19 bases in between. The CDR3: CASSLWGRGQRAFF. CDR3 bases: TGTGCCAGCAGTTTGTGGGGTCGGGGTCAGAGGGCTTTCTTT.

The CDR3 is CASSYKGAEGGEQFF. DNA for the CDR3: TGTGCCAGCAGCTACAAGGGAGCGGAGGGGGGCGAGCAGTTCTTC. This sequence joins TRBV7-9 and TRBJ2-1; either TRBD1 or TRBD2 may supply D (6 bases each). The CDR3 has 15 residues. Deletions cut 4 bases from V and 10 bases from J, with 20 bases between. In germline, CDR1 is SEHNR, CDR2 FQNEAQ (reference sequence).

The chain links TRBV7-2 to TRBJ1-2, with TRBD1 identical over 10 bases. Unmatched junction bases numbered 7, after V lost 4 bases and J lost 8 bases. The CDR3 sequence is 14 residues long. Per germline, CDR1 SGHTA and CDR2 FQGNSA. CDR3 sequence reads: CASSSGQGERGYTF. The CDR3 DNA reads TGTGCCAGCAGCTCAGGACAGGGGGAGAGAGGCTACACCTTC.

This clonotype showed up just a few times. This chain links TRBV7-2 with TRBJ2-1; 9 bases line up with TRBD1. After removal of 3 bases from V and 3 bases from J, the junction contained 3 bases not matched to a gene. This CDR3 comprises 15 residues. The V gene's germline CDR1 is SGHTA and CDR2 FQGNSA. Here the CDR3 reads CASSFRDRDYNEQFF. CDR3 coding DNA: TGTGCCAGCAGCTTCCGGGACAGGGACTACAATGAGCAGTTCTTC.

This clonotype was picked up a small number of times. V usage is TRBV7-2 and J usage is TRBJ2-5; D is possibly TRBD1 (6 bases). Germline loops: CDR1 SGHTA, CDR2 FQGNSA. V dropped 1 base and J dropped 1 base, with 7 bases sitting between them. The CDR3 is 14 residues long. The CDR3 region is CASSLGQAQETQYF. CDR3 coding DNA: TGTGCCAGCAGCTTAGGACAGGCCCAAGAGACCCAGTACTTC.

This clonotype was counted only a few times. This chain connects TRBV28 to TRBJ2-3; 12 bases align to TRBD1. CDR1 is MDHEN, CDR2 SYDVKM, per germline. Trimming cost V 4 bases and J 1 base; bases outside gene matches: 3. This CDR3 is 16 amino acids long. The CDR3 nucleotides read TGTGCCAGCAGTTCAGGGACAGGGGGCGGCACAGATACGCAGTATTTT. This codes for CASSSGTGGGTDTQYF.